These 5 T cell receptor beta chains share one sample of origin, sequenced in a study of blood T cell repertoires in COVID-19. TCRdb's copy holds only in-frame clones and misses some; the assay was immunoSEQ multiplex PCR. The sample has around 290,000 clones, 85% to 90% seen once. What was sequenced was peripheral blood. The receptors here all came from a man aged 40-49 years with acute or convalescent COVID-19.

This chain uses TRBV20-1 with TRBJ2-3, with D maybe TRBD2 (6 bases). Between the trimmed V and J ends, which lost 3 bases and 0 bases, there was a span of 13 bases. The CDR3 has 15 residues. Germline values: CDR1 DFQATT, CDR2 SNEGSKA (reference sequence). The CDR3 spells CSASHRDWSTDTQYF. CDR3 coding DNA: TGCAGTGCTAGTCACCGGGACTGGAGCACAGATACGCAGTATTTT.

The chain combines TRBV5-1 with TRBJ1-1; a possible D gene is TRBD1 (6 bases). The V gene lost 6 bases and the J gene lost 3 bases, with 15 bases spanning the gap. Looked up from germline, CDR1 is SGHRS and CDR2 is YFSETQ. This CDR3 is built from 14 residues. Here the CDR3 DNA reads TGCGCCAGCACTATACAGGGATCGGACACTGAAGCTTTCTTT. It yields the protein CASTIQGSDTEAFF.

The genes are TRBV3-1 (or the pseudogene TRBV3-2) and TRBJ2-2; the D gene is possibly TRBD1 (6 bases). This CDR3 spans 16 amino acids. The V and J ends lost 2 bases and 0 bases respectively, with 10 bases between them. Germline assignment: CDR1 LGHDT and CDR2 YNNKEL (reference sequence). The CDR3: CASSQINRANTGELFF. The CDR3 DNA sequence: TGTGCCAGCAGCCAAATTAACAGGGCGAACACCGGGGAGCTGTTTTTT.

The V gene is TRBV9, the J gene TRBJ1-1, with D tentatively TRBD1 (5 bases). Germline assignment: CDR1 SGDLS and CDR2 YYNGEE. The CDR3 has 14 amino acids. The germline V and J ends were trimmed by 0 bases and 2 bases, with 8 bases remaining between them. The CDR3 here is CASSVVGGNTEAFF. The CDR3 nucleotides read TGTGCCAGCAGCGTAGTCGGGGGAAACACTGAAGCTTTCTTT. The variable domain in full, completed from reference TRBV9 and TRBJ1-1, reads DSGVTQTPKHLITATGQRVTLRCSPRSGDLSVYWYQQSLDQGLQFLIQYYNGEERAKGNILERFSAQQFPDLHSELNLSSLELGDSALYFCASSVVGGNTEAFFGQGTRLTVV.

A remark on this clone: This sample includes further DNA sequences coding for the same CDR3. J is TRBJ2-7 and V is TRBV6-5, with D maybe TRBD2 (5 bases). V was trimmed by 4 bases and J by 4 bases, leaving 8 bases between them. The germline CDR1 and CDR2 sequences are MNHEY and SVGAGI. This CDR3 has 12 amino acids. Here the CDR3 DNA reads TGTGCCAGCAGTTCCCCGGGGTACGAGCAGTACTTC. It specifies CASSSPGYEQYF.